This TCR beta chain was retrieved from a study of T cell responses to AZD1222 COVID-19 vaccine. General observations from the study: Seropositive at baseline were only a handful of AZD1222 recipients. Clonal diversity was possibly underestimated; the donors were predominantly white British and more often female. CD4 TCRs covered the whole spike, strongest at regions 160-218 and 743-854. Every sample of the repertoires postdated the peak T cell response.

Germline CDR1 reads MNHEY; CDR2 reads SMNVEV (reference sequence). The CDR3 covers 13 residues. V dropped 2 bases and J dropped 5 bases, with 9 bases sitting between them. A remark on this clone: Antigen unknown.

TCRdb's table, derived via immunoSEQ multiplex PCR, lists solely in-frame clones and lacks some. The sample includes around 150,000 clones, roughly 93% of them seen just once. This TCR came from an adult who received the AZD1222 COVID-19 vaccine. The rearrangement joins TRBV27 to TRBJ1-2, with D perhaps matching TRBD1 (6 bases). The starting material was peripheral blood, obtained 28 days after the second AZD1222 dose. CDR3 DNA sequence: TGTGCCAGCAGTTTAGGGGGCCCTTATGGCTACACCTTC. Translated: CASSLGGPYGYTF.